This TCR beta chain was recovered during a study of cytomegalovirus exposure and HLA in healthy donors. Researchers ran the PCR with 60 Vbeta and 13 Jbeta primers. Source study methods: A later analysis tallied 75 million to 80 million unique TCR beta chains, approximately 10 million of them shared. Sequencing used immunoSEQ multiplex PCR; TCRdb keeps in-frame clones, though not all of them. D and trimming were read from the DNA, whereas the V and J calls and clone size are those reported in that table. The sample gives tens of thousands of clones, about 62% of which show up once; more than 40% is in the top ten. Whole-study results and caveats: Rarity held for most TCR sequences, but there were some public TCRs that occurred in many donors.

In the case of this clone: What it recognizes is unknown.

This CDR3 comprises 17 residues. CDR1 and CDR2 (germline): SGHTA, FQGNSA. Between the trimmed V and J ends, which lost 1 base and 2 bases, there was a span of 16 bases. These donors counted as nominally healthy when sampled, but unrecorded immune exposures were likely. The source of this sequence is a male donor in good health and CMV-seropositive. Sequencing was performed on PBMCs. The chain employs TRBV7-2 and TRBJ2-3; TRBD2 might be the D (5 bases). The CDR3 DNA reads TGTGCCAGCAGCTTAGGCCGGGGTAGCAGATACACAGATACGCAGTATTTT. Protein: CASSLGRGSRYTDTQYF.